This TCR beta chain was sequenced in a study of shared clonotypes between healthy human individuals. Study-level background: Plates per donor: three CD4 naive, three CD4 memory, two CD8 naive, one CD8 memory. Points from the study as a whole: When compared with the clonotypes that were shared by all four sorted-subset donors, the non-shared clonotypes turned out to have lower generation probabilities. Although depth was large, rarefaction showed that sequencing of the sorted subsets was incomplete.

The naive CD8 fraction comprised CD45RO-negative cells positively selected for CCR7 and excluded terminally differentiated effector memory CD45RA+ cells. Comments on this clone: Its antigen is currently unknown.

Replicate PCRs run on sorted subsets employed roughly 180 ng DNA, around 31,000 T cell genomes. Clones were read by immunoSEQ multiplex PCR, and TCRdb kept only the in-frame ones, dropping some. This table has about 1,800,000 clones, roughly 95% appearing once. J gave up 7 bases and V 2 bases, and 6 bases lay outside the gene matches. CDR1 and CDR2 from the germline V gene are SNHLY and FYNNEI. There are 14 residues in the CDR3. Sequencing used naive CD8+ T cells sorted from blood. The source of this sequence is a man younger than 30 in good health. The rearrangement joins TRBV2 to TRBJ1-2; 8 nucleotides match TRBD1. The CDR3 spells CASSEMGQVFGYTF. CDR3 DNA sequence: TGTGCCAGCAGTGAAATGGGACAGGTCTTTGGCTACACCTTC.